This TCR beta chain was retrieved from a study of beta chain features in type 1 diabetes. Broader study findings: cDNA sequencing could over-represent cells with high TCR expression. Type 1 diabetes patients had TCRB CDR3s that were shorter (moderately but significantly so) in all four CD4+ subsets. Still unanswered here is whether HLA type influences TCRB rearrangement.

What was sequenced were expressed TCRB transcripts, since all of the isolated RNA had been reverse transcribed. TCRdb keeps only in-frame clones here, not all; method: immunoSEQ multiplex PCR. Among under 300,000 clones, about a fifth were seen once, and the ten largest hold less than 0.035%. Between the trimmed V and J ends, which lost 1 base and 8 bases, there was a span of 9 bases. The CDR3 runs to 12 residues. Germline values: CDR1 SGHDT, CDR2 YYEEEE. As to this clone: The antigen is unknown.

Sequencing input: naive CD4+ T cells from blood. This receptor was taken from a woman aged 40 to 55 with type 1 diabetes. The rearrangement joins TRBV5-6 to TRBJ1-2; D might be TRBD1 (6 bases). CDR3 sequence: CASSLTGRGYTF. CDR3 coding DNA: TGTGCCAGCAGCTTGACAGGGCGCGGCTACACCTTC. Complete variable domain (other parts from reference TRBV5-6 and TRBJ1-2): DAGVTQSPTHLIKTRGQQVTLRCSPKSGHDTVSWYQQALGQGPQFIFQYYEEEERQRGNFPDRFSGHQFPNYSSELNVNALLLGDSALYLCASSLTGRGYTFGSGTRLTVV.